This TCR beta chain was sequenced for a study of immune heterogeneity within non-small cell lung tumors. Study context: There was 1 tumor not otherwise specified, along with 10 non-squamous carcinomas and a few squamous cell carcinomas.

Multiplex PCR amplified the TCR beta CDR3 region. Its first round ran for 10 to 11 cycles with 32 V and 13 J primers. MiXCR, run by TCRdb on the multiplex PCR reads, gives a single entry per CDR3 protein. The table includes around 11,000 distinct CDR3 sequences, 30% detected once. The study, taken as a whole, reports: High-frequency T-cell receptor beta clonotypes differed largely between individual patients. Recurring identical dominant CDR3 beta clonotypes were observed across tumor sites within a patient, together with site-unique high-frequency clones.

Germline CDR1 reads LNHNV; CDR2 reads YYDKDF (reference sequence). V lost 4 bases, J lost 4 bases, and 8 bases stayed unmatched. This CDR3 has 15 amino acids. The authors used 550 to 750 ng of bulk tumor genomic DNA per sample as template. During surgery, each primary tumor gave multiple biopsies spaced as far apart as possible. Patients underwent curative surgery for non-small cell lung cancer (untreated and newly diagnosed). This clonotype appeared a few times. Its antigen is currently unknown. The V call is TRBV15, the J call TRBJ2-5, with 8 nucleotides matching TRBD1. This receptor was identified in a woman in her 50s with non-small cell lung cancer. Sequenced sample: lung tumor tissue. The CDR3 DNA reads TGTGCCACCAGCAAGGACAGCAGGGGGCGAGAGACCCAGTACTTC. It codes for CATSKDSRGRETQYF.